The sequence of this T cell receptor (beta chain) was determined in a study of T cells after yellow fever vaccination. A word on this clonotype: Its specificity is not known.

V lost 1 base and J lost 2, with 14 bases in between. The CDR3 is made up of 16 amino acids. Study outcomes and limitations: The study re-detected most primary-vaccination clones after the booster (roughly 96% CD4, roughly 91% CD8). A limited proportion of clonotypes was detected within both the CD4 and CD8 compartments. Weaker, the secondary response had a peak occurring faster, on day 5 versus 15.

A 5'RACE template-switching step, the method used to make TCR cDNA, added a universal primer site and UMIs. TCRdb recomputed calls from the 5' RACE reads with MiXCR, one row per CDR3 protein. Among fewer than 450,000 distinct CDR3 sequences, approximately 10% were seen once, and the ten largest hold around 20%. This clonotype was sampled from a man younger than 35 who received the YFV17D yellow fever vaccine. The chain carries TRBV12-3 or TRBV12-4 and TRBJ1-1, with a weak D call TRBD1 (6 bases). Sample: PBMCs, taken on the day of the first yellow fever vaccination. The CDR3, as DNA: TGTGCCAGCAGTTTAGGGGGGCCCGGGAGAAACACTGAAGCTTTCTTT. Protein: CASSLGGPGRNTEAFF.